The clone carrying this TCR beta chain was seen repeatedly, ten times or more. RNA transcripts gave rise to amplified TCR beta CDR3 regions. Researchers ran a first-round RT-PCR on the TCR CDR3 using the HTBI primer set. TCRdb reprocessed the multiplex PCR reads with MiXCR, giving one entry per CDR3 protein. The table includes some 600,000 distinct CDR3 sequences, more than 11% detected once. At first hyperthyroidism diagnosis, before any ophthalmopathy symptoms, the blood sample was collected. The data were obtained in a study of T cells in Graves' hyperthyroidism and ophthalmopathy. Germline V gene lookup returns CDR1 SGHNT and CDR2 YENEEA. The CDR3 loop spans 17 amino acids. After removal of 4 bases from V and 2 bases from J, the junction contained 12 bases not matched to a gene.

Sequenced: blood. The chain has TRBV11-3 and TRBJ2-3, with TRBD2 identical over 7 bases. This clonotype originated in a woman under 40 with Graves' hyperthyroidism that later progressed to Graves' ophthalmopathy. CDR3 bases: TGTGCCAGCAGCTGGGCGGCGGGAGAGTCCTCCACAGATACGCAGTATTTT. Amino acid sequence: CASSWAAGESSTDTQYF.